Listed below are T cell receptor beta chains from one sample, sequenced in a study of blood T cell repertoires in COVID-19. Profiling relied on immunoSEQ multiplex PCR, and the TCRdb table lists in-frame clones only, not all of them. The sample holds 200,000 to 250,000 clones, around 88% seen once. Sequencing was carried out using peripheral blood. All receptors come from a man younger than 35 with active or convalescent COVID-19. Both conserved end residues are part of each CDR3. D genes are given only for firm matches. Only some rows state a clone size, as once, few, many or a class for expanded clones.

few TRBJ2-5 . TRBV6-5 TGTGCCAGCAGTTTACGACAGAAAGAGACCCAGTACTTC CASSLRQKETQYF
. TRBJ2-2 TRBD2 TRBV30 TGTGCCTGGTTTCCGGGACTAGCGGGAGCCGGGGAGCTGTTTTTT CAWFPGLAGAGELFF
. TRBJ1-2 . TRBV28 TGTGCCAGCAGCCCCTCGGGACTTAACTATGGCTACACCTTC CASSPSGLNYGYTF
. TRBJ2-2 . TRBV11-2 TGTGCCAGCAGCCCAAGATTGGAGAGCACCGGGGAGCTGTTTTTT CASSPRLESTGELFF
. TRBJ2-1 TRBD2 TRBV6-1 TGTGCCAGCAGTGAAAGCACCCCCGGGACTAGCGATGAGCAGTTCTTC CASSESTPGTSDEQFF
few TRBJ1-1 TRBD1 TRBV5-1 TGCGCCAGCAGCTACCTGGGACAGGAAGCTTTCTTT CASSYLGQEAFF
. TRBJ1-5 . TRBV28 TGTGCCAGCAGCGCGTCGCTGCAGCCCCAGCATTTT CASSASLQPQHF
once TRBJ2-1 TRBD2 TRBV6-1 TGTGCCAGCAGTGCTGGACTAGCGGGGCTCTCTGTTTACAATGAGCAGTTCTTC CASSAGLAGLSVYNEQFF
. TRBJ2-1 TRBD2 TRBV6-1 TGTGCCAGCAGTGTGACTAGCGGGAGGGCCGTCGGTGAGCAGTTCTTC CASSVTSGRAVGEQFF
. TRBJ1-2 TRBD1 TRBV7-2 TGTGCCAGCAGCTTAGAGACAGGGCACTATGGCTACACCTTC CASSLETGHYGYTF
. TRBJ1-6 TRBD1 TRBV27 TGTGCCAGCAGTTTATTGGGACAGGATTATAATTCACCCCTCCACTTT CASSLLGQDYNSPLHF
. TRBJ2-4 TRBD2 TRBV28 TGTGCCAGCGGTCCCCTAGCGGGAGTAGCCAAAAACATTCAGTACTTC CASGPLAGVAKNIQYF
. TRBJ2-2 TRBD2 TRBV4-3 TGCGCCAGCAGCCAAGAGGCTAGCGGGAGCGGGAAGTTCGGGGAGCTGTTTTTT CASSQEASGSGKFGELFF
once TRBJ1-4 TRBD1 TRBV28 TGTGCCAGCAGTTCCTCGCCGGGACAGGGGAGGGGAAAACTGTTTTTT CASSSSPGQGRGKLFF
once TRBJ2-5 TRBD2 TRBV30 TGTGCCTGGAGGAGACCGGGACTAACGGGCGAGACCCAGTACTTC CAWRRPGLTGETQYF
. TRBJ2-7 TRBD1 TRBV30 TGTGCCTGGGGCGCCGGGACAGGAATTTCCTACGAGCAGTACTTC CAWGAGTGISYEQYF
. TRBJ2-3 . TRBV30 TGTGCCCGGGCGAGAGGCCCGTCCACAGATACGCAGTATTTT CARARGPSTDTQYF
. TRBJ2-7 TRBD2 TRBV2 TGTGCCAGCATCCGCGGGACTAGTATTTACGAGCAGTACTTC CASIRGTSIYEQYF
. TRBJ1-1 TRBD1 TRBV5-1 TGCGCCAGCAGCGAGACAGGGAGCACTGAAGCTTTCTTT CASSETGSTEAFF
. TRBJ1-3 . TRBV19 TGTGCCACCCGACAGGCCGGGTCTGGAAACACCATATATTTT CATRQAGSGNTIYF
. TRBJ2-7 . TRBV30 TGTGCCTGGAGTATTAGCTCCTACGAGCAGTACTTC CAWSISSYEQYF
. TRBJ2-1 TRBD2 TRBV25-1 TGTGCCAGCAGTGGACTAGCGGGAGAGGGGTCCTACAATGAGCAGTTCTTC CASSGLAGEGSYNEQFF
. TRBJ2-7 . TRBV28 TGTGCCAGCCGGCCCCGTACAGTCACCCACGAGCAGTACTTC CASRPRTVTHEQYF
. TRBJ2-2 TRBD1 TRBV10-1 TGCGCCAGCAGTACAAGTACAGGGGTCGGGGAGCTGTTTTTT CASSTSTGVGELFF
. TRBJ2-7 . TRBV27 TGTGCCAGCAGTCCAATATTATCTTCCGGGAGCTCCTACGAGCAGTACTTC CASSPILSSGSSYEQYF
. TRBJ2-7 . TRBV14 TGTGCCAGCAGCCAGGTTAAACTAGGCGAGCAGTACTTC CASSQVKLGEQYF
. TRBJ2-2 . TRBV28 TGTGCCAGCAGCCCCTCACTCGGGGAGCTGTTTTTT CASSPSLGELFF
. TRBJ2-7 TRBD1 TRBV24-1 TGTGCCACCAGTGGTAGGGGGCAGGGAAGGGAGCAGTACTTC CATSGRGQGREQYF
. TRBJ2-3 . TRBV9 TGTGCCAGCAGTATTACCGCCGGAGGGGACCCAGATACGCAGTATTTT CASSITAGGDPDTQYF
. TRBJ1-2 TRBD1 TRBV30 TGTGCCTGGATGGGGACAGGGGGCAACGGCTACACCTTC CAWMGTGGNGYTF
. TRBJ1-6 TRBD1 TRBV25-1 TGTGCCAGCAGAGGGACAGCTAATTCACCCCTCCACTTT CASRGTANSPLHF
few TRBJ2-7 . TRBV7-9 TGTGCCAGCAGCTCCGAGATAATTCGCGAGCAGTACTTC CASSSEIIREQYF
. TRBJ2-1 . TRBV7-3 TGTGCCAGCAGCTTTGCAGCGGGCAACAATGAGCAGTTCTTC CASSFAAGNNEQFF
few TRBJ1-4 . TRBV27 TGTGCCAGCAGGCAGGGCGCGAAAGAAAAACTGTTTTTT CASRQGAKEKLFF
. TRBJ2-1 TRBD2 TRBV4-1 TGCGCCAGCAGCCCCCCAGGGGGGCTAGCGGGGTCGGGTGAGCAGTTCTTC CASSPPGGLAGSGEQFF
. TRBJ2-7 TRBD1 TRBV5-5 TGTGCCAGCAGTACCGGGACAGGGGACTACGAGCAGTACTTC CASSTGTGDYEQYF
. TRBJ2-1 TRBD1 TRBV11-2 TGTGCCAGCAGCCGAGCCGGGACAGGGGCCGATGAGCAGTTCTTC CASSRAGTGADEQFF
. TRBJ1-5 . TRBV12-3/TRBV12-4 TGTGCCAGCGGGGACATTCGCCATCAGCCCCAGCATTTT CASGDIRHQPQHF
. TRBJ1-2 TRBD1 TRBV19 TGTGCCAGTACCGGAAACCCCCATAGGGGGCAGGATGGCTACACCTTC CASTGNPHRGQDGYTF
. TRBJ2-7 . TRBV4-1 TGCGCCAGCAGCCCCACCTCGACAGTCTACTCCTACGAGCAGTACTTC CASSPTSTVYSYEQYF
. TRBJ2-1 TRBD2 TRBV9 TGTGCCAGCAGCTCGCGGGGGGGGCCAGTGTCGTACAATGAGCAGTTCTTC CASSSRGGPVSYNEQFF
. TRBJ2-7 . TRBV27 TGTGCCAGCAGTCCGACTACAGCCAGCTCCTACGAGCAGTACTTC CASSPTTASSYEQYF
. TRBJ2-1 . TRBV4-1 TGCGCCAGCAGCCAAGGTGAGTTTCAGGATGAGCAGTTCTTC CASSQGEFQDEQFF
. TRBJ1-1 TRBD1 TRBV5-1 TGCGCCAGCAGCCCACAGGGGGTAGCTTATACTGAAGCTTTCTTT CASSPQGVAYTEAFF
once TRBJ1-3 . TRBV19 TGTGCCAGTAGCTACGGGTCCCTCTCTGGAAACACCATATATTTT CASSYGSLSGNTIYF
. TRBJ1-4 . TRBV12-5 TGTGCTAGTGGTTTGCTGGAGATGCGGGGGCCTGCTAATGAAAAACTGTTTTTT CASGLLEMRGPANEKLFF
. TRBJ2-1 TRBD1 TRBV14 TGTGCCAGCAGCCAGGACAGGGAATCCTACAATGAGCAGTTCTTC CASSQDRESYNEQFF
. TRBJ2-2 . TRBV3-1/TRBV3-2 TGTGCCAGCAGCCAAGAGGGCCTGGGGGCCTCCGGGGAGCTGTTTTTT CASSQEGLGASGELFF
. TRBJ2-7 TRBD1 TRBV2 TGTGCCAGCAGTACTCCGACAGGGGTGGCCACCTACGAGCAGTACTTC CASSTPTGVATYEQYF
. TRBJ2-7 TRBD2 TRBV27 TGTGCCAGCAGTTTACGGGGACTAGTCTACGAGCAGTACTTC CASSLRGLVYEQYF
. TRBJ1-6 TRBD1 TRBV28 TGTGCCAGCAGGAACAGGGGAATGAATTCACCCCTCCACTTT CASRNRGMNSPLHF
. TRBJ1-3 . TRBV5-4 TGTGCCAGCAGCACCTCCGGGGTAGCTGGAAACACCATATATTTT CASSTSGVAGNTIYF
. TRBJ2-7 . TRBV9 TGTGCCAGCAGCGTAGACGGGATCAGCTCCTACGAGCAGTACTTC CASSVDGISSYEQYF
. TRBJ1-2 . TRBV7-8 TGTGCCAGCAGCTTAGCAGGGGGTGTTGGCTACACCTTC CASSLAGGVGYTF
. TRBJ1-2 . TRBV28 TGTGCCAGCAGTTTGCCAGGGAAATATGGCTACACCTTC CASSLPGKYGYTF
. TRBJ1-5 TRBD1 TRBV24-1 TGTGCCACCAGTGACGGACAGGGACGAGGGAGCAATCAGCCCCAGCATTTT CATSDGQGRGSNQPQHF
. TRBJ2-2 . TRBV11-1 TGTGCCAGCAGCTTAGTCGGGGGGCGTCCCGGGGAGCTGTTTTTT CASSLVGGRPGELFF